A single sample is the source of the 22 T cell receptor beta chains below, sequenced in a study of T cells in Graves' hyperthyroidism and ophthalmopathy. RNA transcripts served as the template for amplifying TCR beta CDR3 regions. With the HTBI primer set, the TCR CDR3 went through a first round of RT-PCR. Each CDR3 protein is one row after TCRdb ran MiXCR on the multiplex PCR reads. The sample lists some 700,000 distinct CDR3 sequences, approximately 15% occurring once. The sequenced sample was blood. The receptors shown here come from a man aged 50 or older with Graves' hyperthyroidism.

This clonotype showed up just a few times. The rearrangement links TRBV7-9 to TRBJ2-7; TRBD2 matches 10 bases. J gave up 4 bases and V 4 bases, and 4 bases lay outside the gene matches. Germline lookup yields CDR1 SEHNR and CDR2 FQNEAQ (reference sequence). The CDR3 extends over 14 amino acids. DNA of the CDR3: TGTGCCAGCAGCTCGACGACTAGCGGGTACGAGCAGTACTTC. Protein product: CASSSTTSGYEQYF.

The V call is TRBV30, the J call TRBJ2-5; 10 bases line up with TRBD2. Germline loops: CDR1 GTSNPN, CDR2 SVGIG (reference sequence). The length of the CDR3 is 13 residues. The V gene end was trimmed by 4 bases and the J gene end by 5 bases; junction bases not matched to a gene: 4. The CDR3, as DNA: TGTGCCTGGACGGGACTAGCGACGGAGACCCAGTACTTC. Amino acids: CAWTGLATETQYF.

This clonotype was detected ten times or more. The rearrangement links TRBV6-1 to TRBJ1-4; TRBD1 matches 11 bases. Germline V lookup: CDR1 MNHNS, CDR2 SASEGT. The CDR3 has 17 residues. The V gene end was trimmed by 4 bases and the J gene end by 4 bases; junction bases not matched to a gene: 8. The CDR3 nucleotides read TGTGCCAGCAGTGCCGGGACAGGGGGAACTCGTAATGAAAAACTGTTTTTT. Its protein is CASSAGTGGTRNEKLFF.

This clonotype was detected many times. This sequence joins TRBV28 and TRBJ2-1; D may be TRBD2 (5 bases). With 7 bases removed from V and 2 bases from J, the gap between germline ends came to 9 bases. The CDR3 length is 13 residues. The germline V gene has CDR1 MDHEN and CDR2 SYDVKM. The CDR3 reads CASTADTYNEQFF. CDR3 DNA: TGTGCCAGCACAGCGGATACCTACAATGAGCAGTTCTTC.

This chain uses TRBV18 with TRBJ2-7; TRBD1 agrees at 7 bases. Looked up from germline, CDR1 is KGHSH and CDR2 is LQKENI. The CDR3 is 15 amino acids. The V and J ends lost 5 bases and 3 bases, in that order; junction bases with no gene match: 10. CDR3 sequence (DNA): TGTGCCAGCTCAAATTTAACGGGACAGTTCTACGAGCAGTACTTC. Its protein product is CASSNLTGQFYEQYF.

This clonotype was recorded a few times. This chain connects TRBV5-1 to TRBJ2-7; D possibly corresponds to TRBD1 (6 bases). The length of the CDR3 is 14 residues. With 4 bases removed from V and 0 bases from J, the gap between germline ends came to 11 bases. The germline CDR1 and CDR2 sequences are SGHRS and YFSETQ. Here the CDR3 reads CASSDSTGSYEQYF. The CDR3 DNA sequence: TGCGCCAGCAGCGATTCGACAGGCTCCTACGAGCAGTACTTC.

This chain joins TRBV18 and TRBJ2-7; perhaps TRBD1 as D (5 bases). This CDR3 has 15 amino acids. From germline, CDR1 is KGHSH and CDR2 LQKENI. Trimming pared 1 base from V and 5 bases from J, leaving 15 bases between. The CDR3 nucleotides are TGTGCCAGCTCACCACTCCCCTCAGGGATCCACGAGCAGTACTTC. Translating it yields CASSPLPSGIHEQYF.

This chain connects TRBV27 to TRBJ2-7; TRBD1 is a possible D gene (5 bases). This CDR3 has 15 amino acids. V lost 6 bases and J 2 bases, leaving 17 bases between the germline ends. The germline V gene has CDR1 MNHEY and CDR2 SMNVEV (reference sequence). For the CDR3, the DNA is TGTGCCAGCAGCCCCCCCGACAGCTTTACCTACGAGCAGTACTTC. It specifies CASSPPDSFTYEQYF.

This clonotype turned up a few times. Germline and junction disagree at one end, which may indicate a read error. The chain uses TRBV18 and TRBJ1-3; D perhaps matches TRBD1 (6 bases). CDR3 length: 17 residues. Germline V CDR1 and CDR2: KGHSH, LQKENI. CDR3 nucleotides: TGTGCCAGCTCACCCGCGGCAGGGGACTACTCTGGAAACACTATATATTTT. Translation: CASSPAAGDYSGNTIYF.

This chain uses TRBV7-2 with TRBJ2-7; 9 positions agree with TRBD1. The CDR3 is made up of 16 amino acids. Germline assignment: CDR1 SGHTA and CDR2 FQGNSA. J gave up 0 bases and V 1 base, and 4 bases lay outside the gene matches. Here the CDR3 DNA reads TGTGCCAGCAGCTTAGAAAGGGACAGGGCCTCCTACGAGCAGTACTTC. The encoded protein is CASSLERDRASYEQYF.

This clonotype has at least ten counts. The chain uses TRBV11-3 and TRBJ2-5; 8 bases are a match to TRBD2. Unmatched junction bases numbered 16, after V lost 5 bases and J lost 5 bases. Germline loops: CDR1 SGHNT, CDR2 YENEEA. The CDR3 has 17 amino acids. The CDR3 region is CASSLGLQREIVETQYF. The CDR3 DNA sequence: TGTGCCAGCAGCCTCGGTTTACAGCGGGAGATTGTGGAGACCCAGTACTTC. Filled out from reference TRBV11-3 and TRBJ2-5, the complete variable domain reads EAGVVQSPRYKIIEKKQPVAFWCNPISGHNTLYWYLQNLGQGPELLIRYENEEAVDDSQLPKDRFSAERLKGVDSTLKIQPAELGDSAVYLCASSLGLQREIVETQYFGPGTRLLVL.

V usage is TRBV9 and J usage is TRBJ1-4; D is possibly TRBD1 (5 bases). Germline V gene sequence: CDR1 SGDLS, CDR2 YYNGEE. The V end lost 0 bases, the J end lost 8 bases, and 14 bases lay between the germline ends. This CDR3 is 15 amino acids long. CDR3 sequence (DNA): TGTGCCAGCAGCGTAGGGGGGGGGGGTATCGAAAAACTGTTTTTT. Encoded protein: CASSVGGGGIEKLFF.

The chain is built from TRBV7-9 and TRBJ2-4; D remains ambiguous. The V and J ends lost 7 bases and 0 bases respectively, with 13 bases between them. This CDR3 contains 15 residues. Per germline, CDR1 SEHNR and CDR2 FQNEAQ (reference sequence). CDR3: CASTTLEVAKNIQYF. Here the CDR3 DNA reads TGTGCCAGCACCACCCTCGAGGTAGCCAAAAACATTCAGTACTTC.

This clonotype has a count of ten or more. The rearrangement uses TRBV2 and TRBJ2-7; TRBD2 matches at 7 bases. Trimming took 2 bases from V and 2 from J; bases not matched to a gene: 3. The CDR3 has 14 residues. The germline CDR1 and CDR2 sequences are SNHLY and FYNNEI. The CDR3: CASSELAETYEQYF. CDR3 DNA sequence: TGTGCCAGCAGTGAACTAGCGGAAACCTACGAGCAGTACTTC.

The V and J genes are TRBV28 and TRBJ2-6, with D perhaps TRBD1 (5 bases). V was shortened by 2 bases and J by 0 bases, with 14 bases between the two germline ends. Germline V gives CDR1 MDHEN, CDR2 SYDVKM. The CDR3 totals 18 residues. The CDR3 protein is CASSLLGQGNSGANVLTF. The DNA for the CDR3 is TGTGCCAGCAGTTTACTAGGACAAGGAAACTCTGGGGCCAACGTCCTGACTTTC.

In regard to this clonotype: With a much larger clone just one base away, this may be a read error. The chain employs TRBV28 and TRBJ1-2; a weak D match, TRBD1 (5 bases). The V end lost 5 bases, the J end lost 2 bases, and 21 bases lay between the germline ends. From germline, CDR1 is MDHEN and CDR2 SYDVKM. This CDR3 comprises 17 residues. CDR3 nucleotide sequence: TGTGCCAGCAGTCAAATAATCGCCAACACAGGAAACTATGGCTACACCTTC. This translates into CASSQIIANTGNYGYTF.

The sample holds many counts of this clonotype. The chain couples TRBV28 to TRBJ2-2, with D possibly TRBD2 on 6 matching bases. This CDR3 is built from 15 residues. CDR1 and CDR2 (germline): MDHEN, SYDVKM. The V end was cut by 5 bases, the J end by 0 bases, with 10 bases between. The CDR3 sequence is CASSPLAANTGELFF. The CDR3 region has the DNA TGTGCCAGCAGTCCTTTAGCGGCGAACACCGGGGAGCTGTTTTTT.

V is TRBV18 and J is TRBJ2-3; D perhaps matches TRBD1 (6 bases). The V end lost 2 bases, the J end lost 0 bases, and 12 bases lay between the germline ends. Germline V gene lookup returns CDR1 KGHSH and CDR2 LQKENI. The CDR3 totals 16 residues. CDR3: CASSPRITGSTDTQYF. As DNA, the CDR3 is TGTGCCAGCTCACCAAGGATAACAGGGAGCACAGATACGCAGTATTTT.

This chain links TRBV5-1 with TRBJ1-3; D possibly corresponds to TRBD1 (5 bases). The CDR3 has 16 amino acids. V was pared by 0 bases and J by 2 bases, with 12 bases between. Germline V gene lookup returns CDR1 SGHRS and CDR2 YFSETQ. The CDR3 here is CASSLGIRGPGNTIYF. DNA of the CDR3: TGCGCCAGCAGCTTGGGAATAAGGGGACCTGGAAACACCATATATTTT.

The rearrangement links TRBV27 to TRBJ2-7; weak D call: TRBD1 (5 bases). Germline-derived CDR1 and CDR2 are MNHEY and SMNVEV (reference sequence). This CDR3 region has 17 residues. Trimming shortened V by 7 bases and J by 1 base, and 23 bases separated the two germline ends. The CDR3 spells CASTLQCAGMVSYEQYF. DNA of the CDR3: TGTGCCAGCACACTTCAGTGCGCAGGGATGGTATCCTACGAGCAGTACTTC.

This clonotype was counted a few times. The chain has TRBV10-1 and TRBJ2-7, with TRBD2 matching 11 bases. The CDR3 runs to 16 residues. The junction had 4 bases not matched to a gene; V was cut back by 3 bases and J by 0 bases. Per germline, CDR1 WNHNN and CDR2 SYGVQD (reference sequence). CDR3 DNA sequence: TGCGCCAGCAGTGAAGGACTAGCGGGTAACTCCTACGAGCAGTACTTC. Protein: CASSEGLAGNSYEQYF.

The V call is TRBV7-9, the J call TRBJ2-1; 12 bases match TRBD1. With V trimmed by 2 bases and J by 10 bases, 6 bases remained unmatched. This CDR3 contains 15 residues. Germline V gene sequence: CDR1 SEHNR, CDR2 FQNEAQ (reference sequence). The CDR3: CASSLRDRGLGEQFF. The CDR3, as DNA: TGTGCCAGCAGCTTAAGGGACAGGGGGCTTGGGGAGCAGTTCTTC.